The 3 T cell receptor beta chains below all came from one sample that was sequenced in a study of regulatory T cells in long-lasting Graves disease (dated by TCRdb to the early 2020s). Per the publication, the time point label means: persistent/refractory GD, antithyroid drugs over 5 years with positive TRAb. For both TCR sequencing and RNA sequencing, RNA was extracted from PBMCs in TRIzol. Library method: multiplex PCR. For sequencing, an Illumina HiSeq 4000 was employed. To build TCR beta libraries, CDR3 regions were amplified by Arm-PCR using iRepertoire HTBI primers. Clones were called with MiXCR by TCRdb after fastp trimmed the public reads at Q25, and only in-frame beta chains were retained. Under each unique CDR3 protein, matching rows form one entry showing the most common genes and DNA. This sample lists roughly 500,000 distinct CDR3 sequences; roughly 22% were detected once. Over 10% of the sample comes from the top ten.

Sequencing used peripheral blood mononuclear cells (PBMCs), obtained when the disease was refractory, from a patient treated with antithyroid drugs. These receptors were collected from a female donor with Graves disease.

At least ten counts were recorded for this clonotype. The chain combines TRBV6-5 with TRBJ2-7; the match to TRBD2 covers 8 bases. Germline assignment: CDR1 MNHEY and CDR2 SVGAGI. This CDR3 is built from 18 residues. J lost 0 bases, V lost 2 bases, and 12 bases had no gene match. The DNA of the CDR3 is TGTGCCAGCAGTTACCCCCTAAGAGGCGGGAGGCCCTCCTACGAGCAGTACTTC. Translated: CASSYPLRGGRPSYEQYF.

The chain recombines TRBV5-1 with TRBJ1-6, with no clear D. Germline-derived CDR1 and CDR2 are SGHRS and YFSETQ. The CDR3 totals 15 residues. Trimming shortened V by 0 bases and J by 8 bases, and 12 bases separated the two germline ends. CDR3 DNA sequence: TGCGCCAGCAGCTTGGTCTACCGGAGGGATTCACCCCTCCACTTT. It translates to CASSLVYRRDSPLHF.

A few counts support this clonotype. The rearrangement joins TRBV11-3 to TRBJ2-2; TRBD2 is a possible D gene (6 bases). The V and J ends lost 7 bases and 0 bases respectively, with 12 bases between them. CDR3 length equals 15 residues. Looked up from germline, CDR1 is SGHNT and CDR2 is YENEEA. The CDR3 sequence: CASNWGDTNTGELFF. CDR3 nucleotides: TGTGCCAGCAACTGGGGGGATACGAACACCGGGGAGCTGTTTTTT.